Listed below are T cell receptor beta chains from one sample, sequenced in a study of blood T cell repertoires in COVID-19. Method: immunoSEQ multiplex PCR; TCRdb's copy keeps in-frame clones and lacks some. The sample has more than 150,000 clones; about 86% are singletons. Sequencing input: peripheral blood. These receptors were taken from a young man with active or convalescent COVID-19. CDR3s include the opening cysteine and the closing phenylalanine or tryptophan. D genes are given only for firm matches. Size tells how often a clone was seen (once, few, many) or the class of an expanded clone, and some rows leave it out.

V	J	D	size	CDR3	DNA
TRBV19	TRBJ1-2	-	many	CASSISVAAQGYTF	TGTGCCAGTAGTATAAGCGTCGCGGCCCAAGGCTACACCTTC
TRBV18	TRBJ1-3	-	-	CASSPPPGSSGNTIYF	TGTGCCAGCTCACCACCCCCGGGGAGCTCTGGAAACACCATATATTTT
TRBV2	TRBJ1-2	-	-	CASRVSREDYGYTF	TGTGCCAGCAGAGTATCCAGGGAGGACTATGGCTACACCTTC
TRBV29-1	TRBJ2-3	-	-	CSVVGGVTDTQYF	TGCAGCGTTGTGGGGGGTGTAACAGATACGCAGTATTTT
TRBV6-6	TRBJ2-7	-	-	CASSRSSTGSSYEQYF	TGTGCCAGCAGTCGATCTAGTACAGGGAGCTCCTACGAGCAGTACTTC
TRBV6-5	TRBJ1-1	TRBD1	once	CASSPRTGPEAFF	TGTGCCAGCAGTCCTCGGACAGGGCCTGAAGCTTTCTTT
TRBV4-2	TRBJ1-2	TRBD1	few	CASSQGTGENNGYTF	TGTGCCAGCAGCCAGGGGACAGGGGAGAACAATGGCTACACCTTC
TRBV7-2	TRBJ2-6	-	-	CASSLGGRKGANVLTF	TGTGCCAGCAGCTTAGGGGGGCGGAAAGGGGCCAACGTCCTGACTTTC
TRBV6-5	TRBJ2-3	-	-	CASRYRDSGTQYF	TGTGCCAGCAGGTACCGGGACTCCGGTACGCAGTATTTT
TRBV27	TRBJ1-1	-	-	CASSFNYMNTEAFF	TGTGCCAGCAGTTTCAATTACATGAACACTGAAGCTTTCTTT
TRBV27	TRBJ2-5	TRBD2	once	CASSLYRGGQETQYF	TGTGCCAGCAGTTTATATCGCGGGGGCCAAGAGACCCAGTACTTC
TRBV7-2	TRBJ1-5	-	-	CASSRGGTNQPQHF	TGTGCCAGCAGCCGTGGGGGGACGAATCAGCCCCAGCATTTT
TRBV4-1	TRBJ2-1	TRBD2	once	CASSQVAGTSNEQFF	TGCGCCAGCAGCCAAGTAGCCGGGACTAGCAATGAGCAGTTCTTC
TRBV5-1	TRBJ1-5	-	-	CASSPGLGQPQHF	TGCGCCAGCAGCCCAGGGCTCGGTCAGCCCCAGCATTTT
TRBV9	TRBJ2-1	TRBD2	-	CASSVTSGSSYNEQFF	TGTGCCAGCAGCGTGACTAGCGGGAGCTCCTACAATGAGCAGTTCTTC
TRBV23-1	TRBJ2-5	TRBD2	-	CASRRVAGQETQYF	TGCGCCAGCCGAAGGGTAGCGGGGCAAGAGACCCAGTACTTC
TRBV3-1/TRBV3-2	TRBJ1-5	-	-	CASSQPNQPQHF	TGTGCCAGCAGCCAACCAAATCAGCCCCAGCATTTT
TRBV3-1/TRBV3-2	TRBJ1-1	-	-	CASSQGGGVGTEAFF	TGTGCCAGCAGCCAGGGGGGAGGGGTCGGCACTGAAGCTTTCTTT
TRBV5-8	TRBJ1-3	-	-	CASSRDTSSGNTIYF	TGTGCCAGCAGCCGGGACACAAGCTCTGGAAACACCATATATTTT
TRBV5-1	TRBJ1-3	-	-	CASSLELEVGNTIYF	TGCGCCAGCAGCTTGGAACTAGAGGTTGGAAACACCATATATTTT
TRBV11-2	TRBJ1-2	TRBD1	-	CASSLRAGQGMDGYTF	TGTGCCAGCAGCTTAAGAGCGGGACAGGGAATGGATGGCTACACCTTC
TRBV10-3	TRBJ2-3	-	-	CAISGAGERDTQYF	TGTGCCATCAGTGGTGCAGGGGAGAGAGATACGCAGTATTTT
TRBV19	TRBJ1-2	-	-	CASSIGGDGYTF	TGTGCCAGTAGTATTGGGGGCGATGGCTACACCTTC
TRBV19	TRBJ1-1	TRBD1	-	CASVGQVFRGAFF	TGTGCCAGCGTGGGACAGGTGTTCCGGGGAGCTTTCTTT
TRBV28	TRBJ2-4	-	-	CASSSFDTLAKNIQYF	TGTGCCAGCAGCAGCTTTGACACGCTAGCCAAAAACATTCAGTACTTC
TRBV10-3	TRBJ2-2	-	-	CAISESRASRAGELFF	TGTGCCATCAGTGAGTCGAGGGCGTCTCGGGCCGGGGAGCTGTTTTTT
TRBV23-1	TRBJ2-2	-	-	CASSQTYADSKANTGELFF	TGCGCCAGCAGTCAAACCTACGCGGACAGCAAAGCGAACACCGGGGAGCTGTTTTTT
TRBV29-1	TRBJ2-6	-	-	CSVENSSTGANVLTF	TGCAGCGTTGAAAATTCATCAACTGGGGCCAACGTCCTGACTTTC
TRBV4-2	TRBJ2-3	TRBD2	-	CASSLTSTSGGARGPDTQYF	TGTGCCAGCAGTCTGACCTCGACTAGCGGGGGGGCCCGGGGGCCAGATACGCAGTATTTT
TRBV7-3	TRBJ2-1	TRBD2	-	CASSLGLAGGNEQFF	TGTGCCAGCAGCTTGGGGCTAGCGGGGGGAAATGAGCAGTTCTTC
TRBV7-2	TRBJ2-1	-	-	CASSLASGNEQFF	TGTGCCAGCAGCTTAGCGTCCGGCAATGAGCAGTTCTTC
TRBV10-3	TRBJ2-1	TRBD2	few	CAISLDGRPGNEQFF	TGTGCCATTTCCCTAGACGGGAGGCCAGGTAATGAGCAGTTCTTC
TRBV4-3	TRBJ1-3	-	-	CASSQEARGRNTIYF	TGCGCCAGCAGCCAAGAAGCCAGGGGTAGAAACACCATATATTTT
TRBV6-6	TRBJ2-3	TRBD2	-	CASSPGPSGGAGDTQYF	TGTGCCAGCAGTCCCGGCCCTAGCGGGGGGGCCGGGGATACGCAGTATTTT
TRBV3-1/TRBV3-2	TRBJ2-2	TRBD2	-	CASSQASGGDTGELFF	TGTGCCAGCAGCCAGGCTAGCGGGGGGGACACCGGGGAGCTGTTTTTT
TRBV6-5	TRBJ2-1	TRBD1	-	CASTTGFWNEQFF	TGTGCCAGCACGACAGGGTTTTGGAATGAGCAGTTCTTC
TRBV19	TRBJ2-1	-	-	CASGSFNAAHTNEQFF	TGTGCCAGCGGGAGTTTCAATGCCGCCCACACGAATGAGCAGTTCTTC
TRBV19	TRBJ1-2	-	-	CASSLFYEGADGYTF	TGTGCCAGTAGTCTATTCTACGAGGGCGCGGATGGCTACACCTTC
TRBV5-4	TRBJ2-3	-	-	CASSPAYPGTDTQYF	TGTGCCAGCAGCCCCGCTTACCCAGGTACAGATACGCAGTATTTT
TRBV4-1	TRBJ2-2	TRBD1	-	CASSPDRGNTGELFF	TGCGCCAGCAGCCCGGACAGGGGGAACACCGGGGAGCTGTTTTTT
TRBV28	TRBJ1-4	-	few	CASSLRGVDEKLFF	TGTGCCAGCAGTTTAAGGGGTGTCGATGAAAAACTGTTTTTT
TRBV27	TRBJ1-4	-	-	CASSPVDKANEKLFF	TGTGCCAGCTCCCCGGTTGACAAGGCTAATGAAAAACTGTTTTTT
TRBV27	TRBJ1-6	-	few	CASSFLAQGNSPLHF	TGTGCCAGCAGTTTTTTAGCACAGGGTAATTCACCCCTCCACTTT
TRBV28	TRBJ1-6	TRBD1	-	CASSSGPGTGPESLHF	TGTGCCAGCAGCTCTGGCCCGGGGACAGGGCCTGAATCCCTCCACTTT
TRBV12-3/TRBV12-4	TRBJ1-1	-	-	CASSSGVTEAFF	TGTGCCAGCAGTTCAGGGGTTACTGAAGCTTTCTTT
TRBV4-1	TRBJ1-2	-	-	CASSSRYEGYTF	TGCGCCAGCAGCTCCCGTTACGAGGGCTACACCTTC
TRBV7-2	TRBJ1-2	TRBD1	once	CASSLEPTGGWYGYTF	TGTGCCAGCAGCTTAGAGCCCACAGGGGGATGGTATGGCTACACCTTC
TRBV5-6	TRBJ2-6	-	few	CASSFPQFSGANVLTF	TGTGCCAGCAGCTTCCCCCAATTCTCTGGGGCCAACGTCCTGACTTTC
TRBV7-7	TRBJ2-7	TRBD1	few	CASSFGDSSYEQYF	TGTGCTAGCAGCTTTGGGGACAGCTCCTACGAGCAGTACTTC
TRBV6-5	TRBJ2-3	TRBD2	-	CASSTGTSGSATQYF	TGTGCCAGCAGCACCGGGACTAGCGGGAGTGCTACGCAGTATTTT
TRBV30	TRBJ1-1	TRBD1	-	CAWARTGRTEAFF	TGTGCCTGGGCTCGGACAGGGCGTACTGAAGCTTTCTTT
TRBV19	TRBJ1-5	-	few	CASSEGGDQPQHF	TGTGCCAGTTCCGAGGGGGGGGATCAGCCCCAGCATTTT
TRBV19	TRBJ2-4	-	-	CASTLRGKNIQYF	TGTGCCAGTACCCTTAGGGGGAAAAACATTCAGTACTTC
TRBV21-1	TRBJ2-3	-	once	CASSTCIRAGSTDTQYF	TGTGCCAGCAGCACCTGTATCCGAGCAGGGTCCACAGATACGCAGTATTTT
TRBV7-6	TRBJ1-2	TRBD1	-	CASSSGTGVYGYTF	TGTGCCAGCAGCTCCGGGACAGGGGTCTATGGCTACACCTTC